One and the same sample provided the 19 T cell receptor beta chains below, sequenced in a study of blood T cells in healthy people across ages. It was with a sample-barcoded 5' primer and a J-beta primer mix that a second PCR of about 7 to 12 cycles was run. Each CDR3 protein is one row after TCRdb ran MiXCR on the 5' RACE reads. The data show hundreds of thousands of distinct CDR3 sequences, around 52% seen once. Sequencing used blood. These receptors were collected from a woman older than 75 in good health.

In this sample, this clonotype turned up once. A read error may account for a junction end that differs from germline. V is TRBV2 and J is TRBJ1-5; D might be TRBD1 (5 bases). The CDR3 covers 14 residues. The germline V gene has CDR1 SNHLY and CDR2 FYNNEI. DNA for the CDR3: TGTGCCTGCAGTGGAGACAGACGCAATCAGCCCCAGCATTTT. This encodes CACSGDRRNQPQHF.

The gene calls are TRBV2 and TRBJ1-2; D is unresolved. CDR1 SNHLY and CDR2 FYNNEI come from the germline V gene. The length of the CDR3 is 14 residues. Trimming removed 2 bases from V and 0 bases from J, with 7 bases in between. The CDR3 protein is CASSENHPNYGYTF. CDR3 DNA sequence: TGTGCCAGCAGTGAAAATCATCCTAACTATGGCTACACCTTC.

This clonotype came up many times. CDR3 coding DNA: TGCGCCAGCAGCCAGCCCGGACCGAGCACAGATACGCAGTATTTT. Its translation is CASSQPGPSTDTQYF. The V and J genes are TRBV4-1 and TRBJ2-3, with D unclear. Per the germline V gene, CDR1 is MGHRA and CDR2 is YSYEKL. The CDR3 sequence is 15 residues long. V was shortened by 3 bases and J by 0 bases, with 10 bases between the two germline ends.

The sample holds many counts of this clonotype. The rearrangement uses TRBV20-1 and TRBJ2-4; D uncertain. Trimming left V 3 bases short and J 0 bases short, with 12 bases between. CDR1 DFQATT and CDR2 SNEGSKA come from the germline V gene (reference sequence). The CDR3 spans 15 residues. The CDR3: CSASPQQLAKNIQYF. The CDR3 nucleotides read TGCAGTGCTAGCCCGCAGCAGCTAGCCAAAAACATTCAGTACTTC.

At least ten counts were recorded for this clonotype. The rearrangement joins TRBV19 to TRBJ2-7; D not certain. Germline-derived CDR1 and CDR2 are LNHDA and SQIVND (reference sequence). The CDR3 totals 13 residues. V lost 6 bases, J lost 2 bases, and 11 bases lay in between. CDR3 in amino acids: CASRGTDTYEQYF. CDR3 nucleotides: TGTGCCAGTAGGGGCACGGATACCTACGAGCAGTACTTC.

This clonotype came up a few times. The chain couples TRBV6-1 to TRBJ2-2; 7 bases match TRBD1. CDR1 and CDR2 from the germline V gene are MNHNS and SASEGT. After removal of 4 bases from V and 5 bases from J, the junction contained 4 bases not matched to a gene. The CDR3 has 14 amino acids. The CDR3 nucleotides read TGTGCCAGCAGTGTCCCGACAGGGACCGGGGAGCTGTTTTTT. Protein sequence: CASSVPTGTGELFF.

This clonotype was seen at least ten times. This chain uses TRBV10-3 with TRBJ2-1; D unresolved. The CDR3 covers 17 residues. Trimming pared 4 bases from V and 0 bases from J, leaving 16 bases between. CDR1 is ENHRY, CDR2 SYGVKD, per germline. CDR3 coding DNA: TGTGCCATCAGTGTCGAACTACCCCGGAGCTCCTACAATGAGCAGTTCTTC. This encodes CAISVELPRSSYNEQFF.

Remarks on this clonotype: This sequence may be a read error, since a much larger clone differs from it by one base. CDR3 bases: TGCAGTGCTAGGGGAAGCGTGAATGAGCAGTTCTTC. It specifies CSARGSVNEQFF. This chain joins TRBV20-1 and TRBJ2-1; unclear D gene. Trimming took off 3 bases at V and 7 bases at J, with 10 bases between the two ends. Germline values: CDR1 DFQATT, CDR2 SNEGSKA (reference sequence). The CDR3 totals 12 residues.

The chain links TRBV24-1 to TRBJ2-1; unclear D gene. The CDR3 extends over 13 amino acids. V gave up 4 bases and J gave up 6 bases, with 9 bases separating them. From germline, CDR1 is KGHDR and CDR2 SFDVKD. This CDR3 reads CATSEKGRNEQFF. DNA for the CDR3: TGTGCCACCAGTGAGAAGGGTCGCAATGAGCAGTTCTTC.

This clonotype appeared a single time. V is TRBV3-1 and J is TRBJ1-1, with D possibly matching TRBD1 (6 bases). CDR1 is LGHDT, CDR2 YNNKEL, per germline (reference sequence). The CDR3 has 18 amino acids. The V end was cut by 2 bases, the J end by 3 bases, with 22 bases between. The CDR3 DNA follows: TGTGCCAGCAGCCAATCCTCGGACAGTAGGGCTTCTGACACTGAAGCTTTCTTT. It specifies CASSQSSDSRASDTEAFF.

V and J are TRBV9 and TRBJ2-1; unclear D gene. This CDR3 has 15 amino acids. V lost 2 bases, J lost 9 bases, and 18 bases lay in between. Germline V gives CDR1 SGDLS, CDR2 YYNGEE. As DNA, the CDR3 is TGTGCCAGCAGCGTCCGGGCAGGTTCCCCCCGTGAGCAGTTCTTC. Translated, it gives CASSVRAGSPREQFF.

The chain uses TRBV6-2 or TRBV6-3 and TRBJ1-2; D perhaps matches TRBD1 (5 bases). Germline CDR1 MNHEY, CDR2 SVGEGT. V was shortened by 7 bases and J by 12 bases, with 18 bases between the two germline ends. The CDR3 loop spans 12 amino acids. The chain's CDR3 is CASNGQRAGDTF. CDR3 DNA sequence: TGTGCCAGCAATGGACAAAGGGCGGGGGACACCTTC.

As regards this clonotype: At one of its ends the junction is not consistent with the germline gene, which may arise from a read error. The V gene is TRBV28, the J gene TRBJ2-5, with D hard to call. This CDR3 contains 12 residues. Per the germline V gene, CDR1 is MDHEN and CDR2 is SYDVKM. DNA for the CDR3: TGTGCCTGCAGTTTACCGAGAGAGACCCAGTACTTC. This codes for CACSLPRETQYF. The full variable domain, in which reference TRBV28 and TRBJ2-5 provide the parts outside the CDR3, is DVKVTQSSRYLVKRTGEKVFLECVQDMDHENMFWYRQDPGLGLRLIYFSYDVKMKEKGDIPEGYSVSREKKERFSLILESASTNQTSMYLCACSLPRETQYFGPGTRLLVL.

The V call is TRBV9, the J call TRBJ2-1; a possible D gene is TRBD2 (5 bases). The CDR3 consists of 16 residues. Per the germline V gene, CDR1 is SGDLS and CDR2 is YYNGEE. Trimming took 4 bases from V and 2 from J, leaving 16 bases between them. The CDR3 sequence is CASSSRTGRTYNEQFF. The CDR3 DNA reads TGTGCCAGCAGCTCCCGGACTGGACGAACCTACAATGAGCAGTTCTTC.

The rearrangement uses TRBV9 and TRBJ2-5; TRBD1 might be the D (6 bases). This CDR3 comprises 15 residues. Germline CDR1 is SGDLS and CDR2 is YYNGEE. Between the trimmed V and J ends, which lost 2 bases and 5 bases, there was a span of 16 bases. CDR3 sequence reads: CASSVLPGTKETQYF. The CDR3 DNA sequence: TGTGCCAGCAGCGTTTTACCCGGGACAAAGGAGACCCAGTACTTC.

The chain joins TRBV7-2 to TRBJ2-4; D is perhaps TRBD1 (5 bases). The J call may not be correct, given that the DNA end is closer to TRBJ2-7. This CDR3 contains 12 residues. CDR1 SGHTA and CDR2 FQGNSA come from the germline V gene. The CDR3 is CASQGVAYEQYF. CDR3 sequence (DNA): TGTGCCAGCCAGGGCGTAGCCTACGAGCAGTACTTC.

This clonotype was counted once. The CDR3 reads CASSPGLAGELDTQYF. In nucleotides, the CDR3 is TGTGCCAGCAGCCCGGGACTAGCGGGGGAGTTAGATACGCAGTATTTT. The rearrangement uses TRBV4-2 and TRBJ2-3; TRBD2 aligns across 14 bases. CDR1 is LGHNA and CDR2 is YNFKEQ in the germline V gene. J lost 5 bases, V lost 4 bases, and 5 bases had no gene match. CDR3 size: 16 residues.

This clonotype turned up a few times. The rearrangement joins TRBV5-1 to TRBJ2-1; D may be TRBD1 or TRBD2 (7 bases each). CDR1 SGHRS and CDR2 YFSETQ come from the germline V gene. Trimming left V 7 bases short and J 9 bases short, with 17 bases between. The CDR3 contains 13 residues. CDR3 protein: CASRRTGEGEQFF. The CDR3 nucleotides read TGCGCCAGCCGTCGAACAGGGGAGGGTGAGCAGTTCTTC.

This clonotype was recorded many times. The V and J genes are TRBV5-1 and TRBJ2-3; D unresolved. There are 15 residues in the CDR3. Germline V gene lookup returns CDR1 SGHRS and CDR2 YFSETQ. Trimming took 0 bases from V and 1 from J, leaving 9 bases between them. The chain's CDR3 is CASSLAWLGTDTQYF. The CDR3 DNA reads TGCGCCAGCAGCTTGGCCTGGTTGGGCACAGATACGCAGTATTTT.